This TCR beta chain was identified in a study of blood T cells in healthy people across ages. Study-level points and caveats: Estimates of total diversity, which came from one million sequenced T cells, were considered to be underestimates. Leaving the PBMCs unsorted stopped any conclusive comparison of naive versus antigen-experienced cells. Donor CMV status was unknown, possibly confounding expanded clonotype changes.

A sample-barcoded 5' primer and a J-beta primer mix were used in a second PCR of roughly 7 to 12 cycles. MiXCR, applied by TCRdb to the 5' RACE reads, yields one record per CDR3 protein. The sample shows about 620,000 distinct CDR3 sequences, over 20% of them seen only once. Germline V gene data show CDR1 as DFQATT and CDR2 as SNEGSKA (reference sequence). V was shortened by 2 bases and J by 5 bases, with 6 bases between the two germline ends. The CDR3 loop spans 11 amino acids. This clonotype was seen a handful of times. Its antigen is undetermined. The receptor was derived from a man aged 70-80 years in good health. This chain connects TRBV20-1 to TRBJ2-5; D is unclear. The sample taken for sequencing was blood. The CDR3 here is CSARFRETQYF. DNA of the CDR3: TGCAGTGCTAGATTCCGCGAGACCCAGTACTTC.